A selection of T cell receptor beta chains follows, all from one sample in a study of beta chain features in type 1 diabetes. Clones were sequenced by immunoSEQ multiplex PCR, and TCRdb holds only the in-frame ones, with some missing. The sample holds roughly 500,000 clones, approximately 10% seen once. The sequencing sample was made of naive CD4+ T cells from blood. The receptors were sampled from a young woman in good health. CDR3s include the opening cysteine and the closing phenylalanine or tryptophan. Fields, in order: D gene, J gene, V gene, clone size, CDR3 DNA, CDR3 protein. D genes are given only for firm matches. Size is omitted from some rows. Given values are once, few, many or a class for expanded clones.

D: -; J: TRBJ1-2; V: TRBV4-3; size: few; DNA: TGCGCCAGCAGCCAACTAATTCAACTTTATGGCTACACCTTC; CDR3: CASSQLIQLYGYTF
D: TRBD1; J: TRBJ2-7; V: TRBV4-3; size: -; DNA: TGCGCCAGCAGCCAAGAACAGGGGGCGACCTACGAGCAGTACTTC; CDR3: CASSQEQGATYEQYF
D: TRBD1; J: TRBJ2-3; V: TRBV6-5; size: few; DNA: TGTGCCAGCAGTTACCACCGGACAGGGCCCACAGATACGCAGTATTTT; CDR3: CASSYHRTGPTDTQYF
D: -; J: TRBJ2-1; V: TRBV5-1; size: -; DNA: TGCGCCAGCAGCTTGCGGAATGAGCAGTTCTTC; CDR3: CASSLRNEQFF
D: TRBD2; J: TRBJ2-1; V: TRBV5-6; size: few; DNA: TGTGCCAGCAGCGCTCTGACTAGCGGGAGGCCATACAATGAGCAGTTCTTC; CDR3: CASSALTSGRPYNEQFF
D: TRBD1; J: TRBJ1-6; V: TRBV5-4; size: few; DNA: TGTGCCAGCAGCTGGGACAGGGGGTTCGATCATTCACCCCTCCACTTT; CDR3: CASSWDRGFDHSPLHF
D: TRBD1; J: TRBJ1-6; V: TRBV9; size: many; DNA: TGTGCCAGCAGCCCACGTGGGGACAGGCTATATTCACCCCTCCACTTT; CDR3: CASSPRGDRLYSPLHF
D: -; J: TRBJ2-3; V: TRBV7-2; size: few; DNA: TGTGCCAGCAGCTTTGACGGTTCAGATACGCAGTATTTT; CDR3: CASSFDGSDTQYF
D: -; J: TRBJ2-1; V: TRBV9; size: many; DNA: TGTGCCAGCAGCGTAGGAGCAACGGGATTAAACAATGAGCAGTTCTTC; CDR3: CASSVGATGLNNEQFF
D: -; J: TRBJ2-1; V: TRBV27; size: few; DNA: TGTGCCAGCAGTTTAGGTAGGATATCCTACAATGAGCAGTTCTTC; CDR3: CASSLGRISYNEQFF
D: -; J: TRBJ1-4; V: TRBV15; size: -; DNA: TGTGCCACCAGCAGGACGGCTAATGAAAAACTGTTTTTT; CDR3: CATSRTANEKLFF
D: -; J: TRBJ2-5; V: TRBV5-1; size: few; DNA: TGCGCCAGCAGCTTGTTCCAGGGCCAAGAGACCCAGTACTTC; CDR3: CASSLFQGQETQYF
D: -; J: TRBJ2-4; V: TRBV9; size: few; DNA: TGTGCCAGCAGCCTTGACGGGACCAAAAACATTCAGTACTTC; CDR3: CASSLDGTKNIQYF
D: TRBD1; J: TRBJ2-7; V: TRBV4-3; size: -; DNA: TGCGCCAGCAGCCATGACCTTGACAGGGTCGAGCAGTACTTC; CDR3: CASSHDLDRVEQYF
D: TRBD1; J: TRBJ1-1; V: TRBV7-2; size: -; DNA: TGTGCCAGCAGCTTATATGTAGGACAGGTGAACACTGAAGCTTTCTTT; CDR3: CASSLYVGQVNTEAFF
D: -; J: TRBJ1-4; V: TRBV29-1; size: -; DNA: TGCAGCGTTCGTATCGATGAAAAACTGTTTTTT; CDR3: CSVRIDEKLFF
D: TRBD1; J: TRBJ2-7; V: TRBV27; size: -; DNA: TGTGCCAGCAGTGGGACAGGGCAGAATCAATACGAGCAGTACTTC; CDR3: CASSGTGQNQYEQYF
D: -; J: TRBJ1-6; V: TRBV11-1; size: once; DNA: TGTGCCAGCAGCTTCGCAGGGGAGGTCAATTCACCCCTCCACTTT; CDR3: CASSFAGEVNSPLHF
D: -; J: TRBJ2-1; V: TRBV2; size: -; DNA: TGTGCCAGCAGTTTAACTAGCATCTCCTACAATGAGCAGTTCTTC; CDR3: CASSLTSISYNEQFF
D: -; J: TRBJ1-4; V: TRBV7-9; size: few; DNA: TGTGCCAGCAGCTTAGCGAATGGATTTGAAAAACTGTTTTTT; CDR3: CASSLANGFEKLFF
D: TRBD1; J: TRBJ1-2; V: TRBV18; size: few; DNA: TGTGCCAGCTCACCAGGGACAGGGGCCTATGGCTACACCTTC; CDR3: CASSPGTGAYGYTF
D: -; J: TRBJ1-5; V: TRBV6-6; size: -; DNA: TGTGCCAGCAGTTATGGCAGGGCCAGCAATCAGCCCCAGCATTTT; CDR3: CASSYGRASNQPQHF
D: -; J: TRBJ1-5; V: TRBV28; size: -; DNA: TGTGCCAGCAGTTTACGGGGCAGAAATCAGCCCCAGCATTTT; CDR3: CASSLRGRNQPQHF
D: -; J: TRBJ1-2; V: TRBV28; size: -; DNA: TGTGCCAGCAGTTTGTATTTTGGCTACACCTTC; CDR3: CASSLYFGYTF
D: -; J: TRBJ1-4; V: TRBV9; size: -; DNA: TGTGCCAGCAGCGTAGAAGCTAATGAAAAACTGTTTTTT; CDR3: CASSVEANEKLFF
D: -; J: TRBJ1-5; V: TRBV6-6; size: -; DNA: TGTGCCAGCAGTTACTCGACCGGTCAGCCCCAGCATTTT; CDR3: CASSYSTGQPQHF
D: -; J: TRBJ2-2; V: TRBV7-2; size: -; DNA: TGTGCCAGCAGCTCGCAGGGGACTACTGTTGTTACCGGGGAGCTGTTTTTT; CDR3: CASSSQGTTVVTGELFF